A selection of T cell receptor beta chains follows, all from one sample in a study of cytomegalovirus exposure and HLA in healthy donors. Sequencing used immunoSEQ multiplex PCR; TCRdb keeps in-frame clones, though not all of them. Found here are 95,000 to 150,000 clones, roughly 87% of them singletons; the top ten hold less than 1.5%. The source material was PBMCs. Receptors originate from a woman aged 18-29 years in good health and CMV-seronegative. The CDR3 runs from the conserved cysteine through the conserved F or W. A D gene is named only where the DNA matches it firmly. Size is stated for part of the rows, as once, few or many counts, or as a class when the clone is expanded.

clone_size j_call v_call d_call cdr3_nt cdr3_aa
NA TRBJ2-7 TRBV27 NA TGTGCCAGCAGTCCCCAGCGGGTCGCCTACGAGCAGTACTTC CASSPQRVAYEQYF
NA TRBJ2-1 TRBV30 TRBD2 TGTGCCTGGAGTGTACGGGGTTGGGCCAGCGGGAGGGTCCCCTACAATGAGCAGTTCTTC CAWSVRGWASGRVPYNEQFF
NA TRBJ2-5 TRBV6-5 TRBD2 TGTGCCAGCAGTAGCGAGGGACTAGCGAGCGAGACCCAGTACTTC CASSSEGLASETQYF
NA TRBJ2-7 TRBV7-6 NA TGTGCCAGCAGCTCTGATGGTGGGATACGCGGGCCCTACGAGCAGTACTTC CASSSDGGIRGPYEQYF
once TRBJ2-2 TRBV4-2 TRBD2 TGTGCCAGCAGCCAAGAGGAGTGGGCGGGAGCCCTCGCGAACACCGGGGAGCTGTTTTTT CASSQEEWAGALANTGELFF
NA TRBJ1-4 TRBV18 NA TGTGCCAGCTCCGGGCAGGAGGGGTCGGCTAATGAAAAACTGTTTTTT CASSGQEGSANEKLFF
NA TRBJ1-3 TRBV7-2 NA TGTGCCAGCAGCCTACAGAGCTCTGGAAACACCATATATTTT CASSLQSSGNTIYF
NA TRBJ2-7 TRBV4-3 TRBD2 TGCGCCAGCAGCCAAGAAGCGGGAGGAGGTTACGAGCAGTACTTC CASSQEAGGGYEQYF
NA TRBJ1-4 TRBV29-1 NA TGCAGCGTTGTTTCGTCTAATGAAAAACTGTTTTTT CSVVSSNEKLFF
NA TRBJ1-5 TRBV6-5 NA TGTGCCAGCAGACCCAACCATCGAGAGCCCCAGCATTTT CASRPNHREPQHF
NA TRBJ1-1 TRBV4-3 NA TGCGCCAGCAGCCAAGAGGCCGCCACCACTGAAGCTTTCTTT CASSQEAATTEAFF
NA TRBJ2-7 TRBV4-2 NA TGTGCCAGCAGCTTAAGCGAGCCCGGATTAGGCGAGCAGTACTTC CASSLSEPGLGEQYF
NA TRBJ1-1 TRBV6-5 TRBD1 TGTGCCAGCAGTAACAGGGGGCAGACTGAAGCTTTCTTT CASSNRGQTEAFF
NA TRBJ2-5 TRBV5-1 TRBD2 TGCGCCAGCAGCTTGGACGCGGGGGGGCAAGAGACCCAGTACTTC CASSLDAGGQETQYF
NA TRBJ1-1 TRBV2 NA TGTGCCAGTTACGGTGGGCCTGAAGCTTTCTTT CASYGGPEAFF
NA TRBJ1-1 TRBV9 NA TGTGCCAGCAGACCAGGACACTTGAACACTGAAGCTTTCTTT CASRPGHLNTEAFF
NA TRBJ1-1 TRBV6-5 NA TGTGCCAGCAGCCCCGAGGGCTCGGGGAACACTGAAGCTTTCTTT CASSPEGSGNTEAFF
NA TRBJ2-1 TRBV5-1 NA TGCGCCAGCAGTCAGGGTATTGGCTACAATGAGCAGTTCTTC CASSQGIGYNEQFF
NA TRBJ2-2 TRBV6-1 TRBD2 TGTGCCAGCAGTGAAGGGCTAGCGGCAGGGCCCGGGGAGCTGTTTTTT CASSEGLAAGPGELFF
NA TRBJ1-4 TRBV7-9 TRBD1 TGTGCCAGCAGCCAGGGACAGGGGAACGAAAAACTGTTTTTT CASSQGQGNEKLFF
NA TRBJ2-1 TRBV6-1 NA TGTGCCAGCAGTGAATGGAGCAATGAGCAGTTCTTC CASSEWSNEQFF
NA TRBJ1-2 TRBV5-1 TRBD1 TGCGCCAGCAGCTCTGGACAGGGGGAAGGCTACACCTTC CASSSGQGEGYTF
NA TRBJ1-2 TRBV30 TRBD1 TGTGCCTGGAGTCATCAGGGGGCCTCTGGCTACACCTTC CAWSHQGASGYTF
NA TRBJ1-6 TRBV30 NA TGTGCCTGGAGTGTATCTAGCGTGACGCAGTTTTCACCCCTCCACTTT CAWSVSSVTQFSPLHF
NA TRBJ2-2 TRBV10-2 NA TGCGCCAGCTTAGTGGCGGGGAACACCGGGGAGCTGTTTTTT CASLVAGNTGELFF
NA TRBJ2-3 TRBV29-1 NA TGCAGCGTTGAGGGGCACCCCACAGATACGCAGTATTTT CSVEGHPTDTQYF
NA TRBJ2-5 TRBV5-1 TRBD2 TGCGCCAGCAGCATACGGACTAGCGCGCAAGAGACCCAGTACTTC CASSIRTSAQETQYF
NA TRBJ2-5 TRBV7-9 TRBD1 TGTGCCAGCAGCTTAGGGGCAGGGGGCCCGCTAGAGACCCAGTACTTC CASSLGAGGPLETQYF
NA TRBJ1-5 TRBV28 TRBD1 TGTGCCAGCATCCCGGGACAGGGTCCCTCTGTTAGGCAGCCCCAGCATTTT CASIPGQGPSVRQPQHF